The 20 T cell receptor beta chains presented below share a single source sample, sequenced in a study of Tregs in tolerant kidney transplant recipients. Clones were read by immunoSEQ multiplex PCR, and TCRdb kept only the in-frame ones, dropping some. The table lists some 240,000 clones, roughly four fifths of them singletons. Input material: CD4+ T cells from blood. These receptors were obtained from a human donor in good health.

A word on this clone: Other nucleotide sequences in the sample specify the same CDR3. V and J are TRBV5-1 and TRBJ1-2, with D perhaps matching TRBD1 (6 bases). Trimming took off 5 bases at V and 2 bases at J, with 13 bases between the two ends. The CDR3 loop spans 14 amino acids. CDR1 SGHRS and CDR2 YFSETQ come from the germline V gene. CDR3: CASSLSTGNYGYTF. As DNA, the CDR3 is TGCGCCAGCAGTTTGTCCACAGGGAACTATGGCTACACCTTC.

The chain couples TRBV4-1 to TRBJ1-5; D may be TRBD1 (5 bases). Per germline, CDR1 MGHRA and CDR2 YSYEKL. This CDR3 is 19 amino acids long. The ends were cut back, 3 bases at V and 0 bases at J, with 21 bases in the middle. The CDR3 here is CASSQPGLRAGYSNQPQHF. The CDR3 DNA follows: TGCGCCAGCAGCCAGCCAGGGTTACGGGCAGGGTATAGCAATCAGCCCCAGCATTTT.

This chain connects TRBV7-3 to TRBJ2-7; 8 bases are a match to TRBD2. V was clipped by 6 bases and J by 3 bases; unmatched bases: 10. The germline V gene encodes CDR1 SGHTA and CDR2 FQGTGA. The CDR3 covers 15 residues. For the CDR3, the DNA is TGTGCCAGCAGTATAAGGAGCGGGGGAAACTACGAGCAGTACTTC. This sequence encodes CASSIRSGGNYEQYF.

This clone appeared once. J is TRBJ1-4 and V is TRBV5-1, with 7 bases lining up with TRBD1. This CDR3 has 14 amino acids. Losses at the gene ends were 2 bases for V and 6 bases for J; bases not matched to a gene: 4. Germline lookup yields CDR1 SGHRS and CDR2 YFSETQ. CDR3 sequence reads: CASSFLGGDEKLFF. The CDR3 bases are TGCGCCAGCAGCTTTTTAGGGGGCGATGAAAAACTGTTTTTT.

The chain combines TRBV6-1 with TRBJ2-7, with 8 nucleotides matching TRBD1. CDR3 length equals 16 residues. The germline V gene encodes CDR1 MNHNS and CDR2 SASEGT. V shed 4 bases, J shed 0 bases, and the junction held 8 bases outside the gene matches. Written as DNA, the CDR3 is TGTGCCAGCAGTGCCCGACAGGGGACAGACTCCTACGAGCAGTACTTC. Amino acids: CASSARQGTDSYEQYF.

The rearrangement uses TRBV5-1 and TRBJ2-1, with TRBD2 as a possible D gene (5 bases). V lost 7 bases to trimming and J lost 0 bases, with 17 bases between them. Germline V CDR1 and CDR2: SGHRS, YFSETQ. This CDR3 contains 16 residues. CDR3 nucleotide sequence: TGCGCCAGCCGAGAACGAGCGGCTAGCTCCTACAATGAGCAGTTCTTC. Encoded protein: CASRERAASSYNEQFF.

The genes are TRBV7-9 and TRBJ2-5; TRBD2 matches 14 bases. V lost 2 bases, J lost 2 bases, and 7 bases stayed unmatched. CDR3 length: 18 amino acids. CDR1 and CDR2 from the germline V gene are SEHNR and FQNEAQ (reference sequence). The CDR3 DNA follows: TGTGCCAGCAGCTTACCTGGACTAGCGGGAGGTCCACAAGAGACCCAGTACTTC. Its protein is CASSLPGLAGGPQETQYF.

V usage is TRBV6-1 and J usage is TRBJ1-2, with a weak D call TRBD1 (6 bases). Trimming stripped 5 bases from V and 8 bases from J, with 15 bases between. The CDR3 has 13 amino acids. Germline lookup yields CDR1 MNHNS and CDR2 SASEGT. The CDR3 DNA is TGTGCCAGCAGTAGAACACAGGGAAGAGGCTACACCTTC. Amino acids: CASSRTQGRGYTF.

The chain couples TRBV19 to TRBJ2-7; TRBD1 might be the D (6 bases). This CDR3 has 18 amino acids. The V gene lost 3 bases and the J gene lost 2 bases, with 23 bases spanning the gap. The germline V gene encodes CDR1 LNHDA and CDR2 SQIVND (reference sequence). The CDR3 bases are TGTGCCAGTAGTATTCGATCAGCAGGGGCCTCTCAGGCCTACGAGCAGTACTTC. Translating it yields CASSIRSAGASQAYEQYF.

Remarks on this clone: In the same sample, other DNA sequences code for this CDR3. CDR3 protein: CASSAGYGYTF. CDR3 in DNA: TGTGCCAGCAGTGCCGGGTATGGCTACACCTTC. The chain links TRBV25-1 to TRBJ1-2, with D uncertain. Germline assignment: CDR1 MGHDK and CDR2 SYGVNS. Trimming removed 4 bases from V and 5 bases from J, with 5 bases in between. CDR3 length: 11 residues.

In regard to this clone: Other DNA sequences of this sample code for an identical CDR3. This chain uses TRBV1 with TRBJ2-5; the tabulated D call, TRBD2, remains unverified against the DNA. TRBV1 is marked as a pseudogene. The CDR3 length is 15 residues. This CDR3 reads CTSSQTLPGGETQYF. The CDR3 DNA reads TGCACCAGCAGCCAAACGTTGCCGGGAGGCGAGACCCAGTACTTC.

This sequence joins TRBV4-1 and TRBJ2-7; 9 bases agree with TRBD2. Germline loops: CDR1 MGHRA, CDR2 YSYEKL. The junction had 17 bases not matched to a gene; V was cut back by 4 bases and J by 4 bases. The CDR3 runs to 18 residues. CDR3 DNA: TGCGCCAGCAGCCCTAACAGTGGAGGCGGGAGGGTTGGTTACGAGCAGTACTTC. Protein sequence: CASSPNSGGGRVGYEQYF.

The gene calls are TRBV30 and TRBJ1-3, with 9 bases lining up with TRBD1. J lost 4 bases, V lost 4 bases, and 8 bases had no gene match. Germline values: CDR1 GTSNPN, CDR2 SVGIG (reference sequence). The CDR3 loop spans 15 amino acids. The chain's CDR3 is CAWNGQGMAGNTIYF. The CDR3 coding sequence is TGTGCCTGGAATGGACAGGGGATGGCCGGAAACACCATATATTTT.

The chain carries TRBV4-1 and TRBJ2-2; tentative D call: TRBD2 (5 bases). Trimming pared 4 bases from V and 7 bases from J, leaving 7 bases between. The CDR3 spans 12 residues. Per the germline V gene, CDR1 is MGHRA and CDR2 is YSYEKL. The CDR3 is CASSPRGGELFF. CDR3 DNA: TGCGCCAGCAGCCCCCGGGGCGGGGAGCTGTTTTTT.

For the CDR3, the DNA is TGTGCCAGCAGCCAAGCAATACTAGAACAAGAGACCCAGTACTTC. It yields the protein CASSQAILEQETQYF. The V call is TRBV4-2, the J call TRBJ2-5; tentatively, D is TRBD2 (5 bases). The CDR3 runs 15 residues. The V end lost 1 base, the J end lost 2 bases, and 11 bases lay between the germline ends. CDR1 and CDR2 from the germline V gene are LGHNA and YNFKEQ.

The rearrangement links TRBV6-5 to TRBJ1-4; D uncertain. Germline V lookup: CDR1 MNHEY, CDR2 SVGAGI. The ends were cut back, 6 bases at V and 8 bases at J, with 16 bases in the middle. CDR3 length: 14 residues. The CDR3 coding sequence is TGTGCCAGCAGCCCCCTAGGTGGGTTGGAAAAACTGTTTTTT. Protein: CASSPLGGLEKLFF.

The rearrangement uses TRBV5-1 and TRBJ1-3, with 9 bases identical to TRBD1. The CDR3 spans 15 residues. Germline CDR1 and CDR2: SGHRS and YFSETQ. V lost 4 bases, J lost 2 bases, and 4 bases stayed unmatched. The CDR3 here is CASSPTGGTGNTIYF. The CDR3 DNA reads TGCGCCAGCAGCCCAACAGGGGGCACTGGAAACACCATATATTTT. Filled out from reference TRBV5-1 and TRBJ1-3, the complete variable domain reads KAGVTQTPRYLIKTRGQQVTLSCSPISGHRSVSWYQQTPGQGLQFLFEYFSETQRNKGNFPGRFSGRQFSNSRSEMNVSTLELGDSALYLCASSPTGGTGNTIYFGEGSWLTVV.

This chain links TRBV12-5 with TRBJ1-2; D uncertain. Germline values: CDR1 LGHNT, CDR2 FRNRAP. The V and J ends lost 7 bases and 3 bases respectively, with 18 bases between them. CDR3 length: 15 residues. CDR3 bases: TGTGCTAGTGATTCCTTTGGGCAGGATCACTATGGCTACACCTTC. It is translated as CASDSFGQDHYGYTF. Together with reference TRBV12-5 and TRBJ1-2, the CDR3 gives the full variable domain: DARVTQTPRHKVTEMGQEVTMRCQPILGHNTVFWYRQTMMQGLELLAYFRNRAPLDDSGMPKDRFSAEMPDATLATLKIQPSEPRDSAVYFCASDSFGQDHYGYTFGSGTRLTVV.

The V gene is TRBV2, the J gene TRBJ1-1, with unresolved D. Trimming removed 3 bases from V and 1 base from J, with 12 bases in between. Germline-derived CDR1 and CDR2 are SNHLY and FYNNEI. The CDR3 runs 15 residues. The CDR3 spells CASSDSRPSNTEAFF. CDR3 DNA sequence: TGTGCCAGCAGTGACAGCAGACCGTCGAACACTGAAGCTTTCTTT. Variable domain in full (rest from reference TRBV2 and TRBJ1-1): EPEVTQTPSHQVTQMGQEVILRCVPISNHLYFYWYRQILGQKVEFLVSFYNNEISEKSEIFDDQFSVERPDGSNFTLKIRSTKLEDSAMYFCASSDSRPSNTEAFFGQGTRLTVV.

CDR3 protein: CAISESVTYEQYF. The CDR3 nucleotides read TGTGCCATCAGTGAGTCAGTCACCTACGAGCAGTACTTC. V is TRBV10-3 and J is TRBJ2-7, with D unclear. The CDR3 covers 13 residues. Looked up from germline, CDR1 is ENHRY and CDR2 is SYGVKD. V was cut by 0 bases and J by 2 bases, with 5 bases left in between.